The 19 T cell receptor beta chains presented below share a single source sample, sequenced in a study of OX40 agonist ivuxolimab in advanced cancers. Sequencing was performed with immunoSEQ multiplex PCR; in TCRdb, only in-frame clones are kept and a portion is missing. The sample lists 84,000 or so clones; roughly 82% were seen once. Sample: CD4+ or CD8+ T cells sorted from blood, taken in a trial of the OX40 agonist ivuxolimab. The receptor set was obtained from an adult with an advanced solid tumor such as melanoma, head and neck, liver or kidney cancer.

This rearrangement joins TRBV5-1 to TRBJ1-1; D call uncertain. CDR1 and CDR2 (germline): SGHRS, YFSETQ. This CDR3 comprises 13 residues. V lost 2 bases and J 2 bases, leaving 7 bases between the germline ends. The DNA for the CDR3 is TGCGCCAGCAGCTTTAACAGTAACACTGAAGCTTTCTTT. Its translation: CASSFNSNTEAFF.

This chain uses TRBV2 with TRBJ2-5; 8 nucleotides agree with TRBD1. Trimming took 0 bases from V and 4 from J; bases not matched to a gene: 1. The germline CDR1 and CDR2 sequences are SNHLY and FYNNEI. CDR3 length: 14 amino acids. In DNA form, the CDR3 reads TGTGCCAGCAGTGAAGCCAGGGGGCGAGAGACCCAGTACTTC. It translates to CASSEARGRETQYF.

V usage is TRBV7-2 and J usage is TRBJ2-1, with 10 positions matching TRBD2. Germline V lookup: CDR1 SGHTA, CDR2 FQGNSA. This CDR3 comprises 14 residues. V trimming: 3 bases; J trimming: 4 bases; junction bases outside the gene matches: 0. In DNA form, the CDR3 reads TGTGCCAGCAGCTTTAGCGGGGGGTACAATGAGCAGTTCTTC. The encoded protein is CASSFSGGYNEQFF.

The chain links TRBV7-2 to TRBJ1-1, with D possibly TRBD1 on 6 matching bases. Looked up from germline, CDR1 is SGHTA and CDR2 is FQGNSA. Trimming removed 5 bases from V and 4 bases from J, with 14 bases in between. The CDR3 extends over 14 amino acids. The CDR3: CASSVDGQTTEAFF. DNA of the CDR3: TGTGCCAGCAGCGTCGACGGACAGACCACTGAAGCTTTCTTT.

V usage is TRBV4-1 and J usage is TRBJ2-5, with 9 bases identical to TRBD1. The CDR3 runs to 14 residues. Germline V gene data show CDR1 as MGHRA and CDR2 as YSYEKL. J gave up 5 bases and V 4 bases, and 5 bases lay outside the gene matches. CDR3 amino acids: CASSRDRVGETQYF. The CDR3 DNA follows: TGCGCCAGCAGCCGGGACAGGGTAGGTGAGACCCAGTACTTC.

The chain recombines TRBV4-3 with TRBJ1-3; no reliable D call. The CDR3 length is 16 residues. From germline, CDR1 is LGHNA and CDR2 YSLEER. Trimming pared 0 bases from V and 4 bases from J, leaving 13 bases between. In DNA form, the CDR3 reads TGCGCCAGCAGCCAAGACCTCAGGACGGTGGGAAACACCATATATTTT. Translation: CASSQDLRTVGNTIYF.

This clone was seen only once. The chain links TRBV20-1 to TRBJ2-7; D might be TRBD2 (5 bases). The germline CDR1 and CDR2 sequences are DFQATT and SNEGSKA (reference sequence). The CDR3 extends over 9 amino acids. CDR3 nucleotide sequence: TGCAGTGCTAATCTTTTCGGGAACGTC. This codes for CSANLFGNV.

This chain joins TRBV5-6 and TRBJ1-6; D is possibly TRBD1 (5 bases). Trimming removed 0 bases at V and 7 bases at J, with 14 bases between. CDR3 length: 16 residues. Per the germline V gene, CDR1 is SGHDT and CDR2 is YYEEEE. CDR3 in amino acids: CASSLVVGTTNSPLHF. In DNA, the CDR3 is TGTGCCAGCAGCTTGGTGGTAGGGACGACGAATTCACCCCTCCACTTT.

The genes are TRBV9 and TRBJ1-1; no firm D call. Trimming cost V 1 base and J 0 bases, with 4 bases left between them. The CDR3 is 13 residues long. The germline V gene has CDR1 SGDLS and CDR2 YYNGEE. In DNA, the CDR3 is TGTGCCAGCAGCGTATCCATGAACACTGAAGCTTTCTTT. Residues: CASSVSMNTEAFF.

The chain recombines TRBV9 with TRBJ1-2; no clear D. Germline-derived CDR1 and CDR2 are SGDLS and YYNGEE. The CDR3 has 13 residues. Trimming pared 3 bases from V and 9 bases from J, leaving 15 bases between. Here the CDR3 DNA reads TGTGCCAGCAGCGCCGAAGGGCCGGGTCGCTACACCTTC. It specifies CASSAEGPGRYTF.

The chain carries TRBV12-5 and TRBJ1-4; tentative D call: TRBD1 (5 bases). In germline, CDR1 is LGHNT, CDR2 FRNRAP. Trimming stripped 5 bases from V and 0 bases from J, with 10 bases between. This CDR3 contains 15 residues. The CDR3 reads CASGQTAATNEKLFF. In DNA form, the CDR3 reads TGTGCTAGTGGTCAGACAGCTGCAACTAATGAAAAACTGTTTTTT.

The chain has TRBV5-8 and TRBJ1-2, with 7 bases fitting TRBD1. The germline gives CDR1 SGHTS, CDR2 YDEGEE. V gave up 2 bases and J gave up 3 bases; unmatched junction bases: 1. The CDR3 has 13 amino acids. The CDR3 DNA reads TGTGCCAGCAGCTTAGGACAGGACTATGGCTACACCTTC. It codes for CASSLGQDYGYTF.

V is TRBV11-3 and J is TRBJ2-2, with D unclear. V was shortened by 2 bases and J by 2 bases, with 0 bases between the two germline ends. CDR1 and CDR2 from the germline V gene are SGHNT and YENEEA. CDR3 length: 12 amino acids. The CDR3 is CASSLNTGELFF. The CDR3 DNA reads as TGTGCCAGCAGCTTAAACACCGGGGAGCTGTTTTTT.

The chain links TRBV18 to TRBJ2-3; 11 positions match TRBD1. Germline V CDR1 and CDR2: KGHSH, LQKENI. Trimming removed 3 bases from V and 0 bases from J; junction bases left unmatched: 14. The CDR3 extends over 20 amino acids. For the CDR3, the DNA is TGTGCCAGCTCACCGCCCGGGACAGGGGGAGACTTGCCTAGCACAGATACGCAGTATTTT. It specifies CASSPPGTGGDLPSTDTQYF. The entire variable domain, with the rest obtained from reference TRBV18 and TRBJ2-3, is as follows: NAGVMQNPRHLVRRRGQEARLRCSPMKGHSHVYWYRQLPEEGLKFMVYLQKENIIDESGMPKERFSAEFPKEGPSILRIQQVVRGDSAAYFCASSPPGTGGDLPSTDTQYFGPGTRLTVL.

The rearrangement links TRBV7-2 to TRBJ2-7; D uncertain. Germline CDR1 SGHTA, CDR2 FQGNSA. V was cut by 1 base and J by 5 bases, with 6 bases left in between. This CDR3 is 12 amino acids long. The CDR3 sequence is CASSLDNHEQYV. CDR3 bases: TGTGCCAGCAGCTTAGACAATCACGAGCAGTACGTC.

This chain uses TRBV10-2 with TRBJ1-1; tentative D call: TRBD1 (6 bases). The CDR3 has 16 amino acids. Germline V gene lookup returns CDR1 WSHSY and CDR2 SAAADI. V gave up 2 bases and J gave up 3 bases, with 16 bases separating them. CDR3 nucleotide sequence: TGCGCCAGCAGTGAGCTTTGGACAGCGGGGGACACTGAAGCTTTCTTT. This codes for CASSELWTAGDTEAFF.

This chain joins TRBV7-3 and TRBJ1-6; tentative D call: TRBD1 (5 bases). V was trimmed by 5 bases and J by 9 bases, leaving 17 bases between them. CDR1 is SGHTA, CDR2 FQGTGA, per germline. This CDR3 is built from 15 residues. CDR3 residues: CASSRNQGKGSPLHF. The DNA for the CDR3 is TGTGCCAGCAGCAGAAACCAGGGCAAGGGTTCACCCCTCCACTTT.

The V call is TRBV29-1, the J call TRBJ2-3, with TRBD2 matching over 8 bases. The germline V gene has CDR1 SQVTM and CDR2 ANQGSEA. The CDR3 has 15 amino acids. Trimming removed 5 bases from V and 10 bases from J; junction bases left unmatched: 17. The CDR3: CSVYSGGFLIEAQYF. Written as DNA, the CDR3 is TGCAGCGTTTACAGCGGGGGATTCTTAATAGAGGCGCAGTATTTT.

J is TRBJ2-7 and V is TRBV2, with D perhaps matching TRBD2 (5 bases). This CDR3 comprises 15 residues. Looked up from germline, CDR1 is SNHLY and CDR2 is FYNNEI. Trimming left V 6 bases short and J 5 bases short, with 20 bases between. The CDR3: CASREPQLGLNEQYV. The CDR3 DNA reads TGTGCCAGCAGGGAACCGCAACTAGGTTTAAACGAGCAGTACGTC.